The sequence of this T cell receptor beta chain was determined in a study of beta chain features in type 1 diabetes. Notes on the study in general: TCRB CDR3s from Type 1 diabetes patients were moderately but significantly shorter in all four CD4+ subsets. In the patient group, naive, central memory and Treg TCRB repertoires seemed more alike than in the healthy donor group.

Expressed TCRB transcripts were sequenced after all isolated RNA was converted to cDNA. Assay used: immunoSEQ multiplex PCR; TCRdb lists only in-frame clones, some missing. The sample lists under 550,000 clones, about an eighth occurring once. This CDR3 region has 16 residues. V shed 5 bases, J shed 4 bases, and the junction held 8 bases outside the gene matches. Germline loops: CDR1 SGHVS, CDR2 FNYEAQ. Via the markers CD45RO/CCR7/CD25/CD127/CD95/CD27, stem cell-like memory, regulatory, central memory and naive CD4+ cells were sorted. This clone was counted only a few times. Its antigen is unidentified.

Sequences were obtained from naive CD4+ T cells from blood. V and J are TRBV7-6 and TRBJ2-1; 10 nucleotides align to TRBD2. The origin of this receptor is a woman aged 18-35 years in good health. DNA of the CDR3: TGTGCCAGCAGCGCAACTAGCGGGACGGTTTACAATGAGCAGTTCTTC. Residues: CASSATSGTVYNEQFF.